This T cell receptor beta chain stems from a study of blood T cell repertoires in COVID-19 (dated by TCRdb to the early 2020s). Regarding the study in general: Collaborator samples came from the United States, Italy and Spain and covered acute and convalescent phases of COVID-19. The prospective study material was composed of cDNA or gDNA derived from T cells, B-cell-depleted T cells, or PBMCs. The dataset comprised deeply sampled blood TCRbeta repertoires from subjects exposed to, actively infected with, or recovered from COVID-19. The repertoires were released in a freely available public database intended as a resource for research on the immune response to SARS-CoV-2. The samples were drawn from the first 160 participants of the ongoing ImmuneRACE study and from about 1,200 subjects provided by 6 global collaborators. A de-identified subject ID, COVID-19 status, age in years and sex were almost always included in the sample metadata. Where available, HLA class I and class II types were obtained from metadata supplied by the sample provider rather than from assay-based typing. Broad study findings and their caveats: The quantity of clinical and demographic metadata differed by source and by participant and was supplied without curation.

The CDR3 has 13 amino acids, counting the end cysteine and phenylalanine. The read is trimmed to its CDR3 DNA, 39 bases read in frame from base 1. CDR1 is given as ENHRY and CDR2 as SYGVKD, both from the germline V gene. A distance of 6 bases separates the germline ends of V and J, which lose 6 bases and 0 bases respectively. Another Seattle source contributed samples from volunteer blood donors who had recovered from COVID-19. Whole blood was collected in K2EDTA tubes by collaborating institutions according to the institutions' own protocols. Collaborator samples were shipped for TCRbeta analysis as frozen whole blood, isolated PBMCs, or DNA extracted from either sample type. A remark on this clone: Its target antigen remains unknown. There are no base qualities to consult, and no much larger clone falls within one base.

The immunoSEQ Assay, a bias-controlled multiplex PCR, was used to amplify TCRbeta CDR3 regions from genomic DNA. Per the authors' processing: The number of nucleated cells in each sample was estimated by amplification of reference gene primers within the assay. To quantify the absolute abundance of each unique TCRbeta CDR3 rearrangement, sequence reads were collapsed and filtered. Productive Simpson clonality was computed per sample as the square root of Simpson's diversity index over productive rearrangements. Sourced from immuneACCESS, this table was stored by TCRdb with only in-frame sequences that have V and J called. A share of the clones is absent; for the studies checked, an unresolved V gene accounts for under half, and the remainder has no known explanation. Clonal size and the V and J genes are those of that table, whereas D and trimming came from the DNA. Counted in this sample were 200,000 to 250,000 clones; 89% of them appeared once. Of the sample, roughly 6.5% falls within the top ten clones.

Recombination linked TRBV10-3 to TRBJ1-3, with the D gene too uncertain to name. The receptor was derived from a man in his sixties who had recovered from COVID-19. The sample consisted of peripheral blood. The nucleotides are TGTGCCATCAGCGAACTCTCTGGAAACACCATATATTTT. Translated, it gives CAISELSGNTIYF.